The sequence of this T cell receptor beta chain was determined in a study of cytomegalovirus exposure and HLA in healthy donors. Study at large: An earlier analysis found 100 million or so unique TCR beta sequences from around 180 million T cells. Study-level results: Researchers left out some V segments, among them TRBV6-2 and TRBV6-3, as indistinguishable. Relative to the roughly 700-donor mean, N-insertions were reportedly fewer in an Asian-associated ancestry cluster in a later analysis.

This clone has just one count. The antigen is not known. It was with 60 Vbeta and 13 Jbeta primers that the PCR ran. Sequencing was performed with immunoSEQ multiplex PCR; in TCRdb, only in-frame clones are kept and a portion is missing. The table lists 90,000 or so clones, 82% of them singletons. The CDR3 runs to 14 residues. Per the germline V gene, CDR1 is SGHKS and CDR2 is YYEKEE (reference sequence). V lost 4 bases and J lost 2; bases outside the gene matches: 5. The chain is built from TRBV5-5 and TRBJ2-5; 7 bases align to TRBD1. This TCR came from a young man in good health and CMV-seropositive. Sequencing input: PBMCs. CDR3 nucleotides: TGTGCCAGCAGCCAGCCGGGACAGCAAGAGACCCAGTACTTC. Its protein product is CASSQPGQQETQYF.